One sample yielded the 19 T cell receptor beta chains listed below, sequenced in a study of monozygotic twins with inflammatory bowel disease. TCRdb reprocessed the 5' RACE reads, keeping one entry per CDR3 protein, no DNA. Recorded for this sample: about 380,000 distinct CDR3 sequences. Sequencing was performed on blood. All receptors come from a human donor with ulcerative colitis or Crohn's disease, or a healthy co-twin of an affected twin (not recorded which).

The rearrangement uses TRBV7-8 and TRBJ2-3; the D gene TCRdb calls, TRBD2, cannot be checked with no DNA. This CDR3 spans 13 amino acids. CDR1 SGHVS and CDR2 FQNEAQ come from the germline V gene. CDR3 sequence reads: CASSLGREDTQYF.

The chain joins TRBV6-4 to TRBJ2-2. From germline, CDR1 is MRHNA and CDR2 SNTAGT. The CDR3 extends over 13 amino acids. CDR3 residues: CASSDRDTGELFF.

V usage is TRBV4-3 and J usage is TRBJ2-3; TCRdb gives TRBD2 as the D gene, but with no DNA this cannot be confirmed. The V gene's germline CDR1 is LGHNA and CDR2 YSLEER. The CDR3 is 19 residues long. CDR3 protein: CASSPTGLAGGRPADTQYF.

The chain combines TRBV12-3 or TRBV12-4 with TRBJ1-2; TCRdb proposes TRBD1, but this gene call is untestable without DNA. The CDR3 is 15 amino acids. CDR3 in amino acids: CASRGRGTGTYGYTF.

The chain combines TRBV7-2 with TRBJ2-7; the TRBD1 assignment by TCRdb is unverifiable without DNA. The CDR3 extends over 13 amino acids. The germline CDR1 and CDR2 sequences are SGHTA and FQGNSA. The CDR3 loop reads CASSLGPGTEQYF.

This chain uses TRBV3-1 with TRBJ2-7; the D gene TCRdb calls, TRBD1, cannot be checked with no DNA. Germline CDR1 reads LGHDT; CDR2 reads YNNKEL (reference sequence). This CDR3 is built from 12 residues. The CDR3 is CASTTGFGEQYF.

The CDR3: CASSPQGQTGGLGNEQFF. V and J are TRBV7-3 and TRBJ2-1; with no DNA, the TCRdb D assignment of TRBD1 cannot be verified. This CDR3 spans 18 amino acids. The V gene's germline CDR1 is SGHTA and CDR2 FQGTGA.

This CDR3 is CASSRSSGTSRATGELFF. The chain joins TRBV7-8 to TRBJ2-2; TCRdb lists TRBD2, though no DNA is available to test this call. The CDR3 is 18 amino acids. Germline lookup yields CDR1 SGHVS and CDR2 FQNEAQ.

V gene TRBV6-5 combines with J gene TRBJ2-7; TCRdb gives TRBD1 as the D gene, but with no DNA this cannot be confirmed. Germline CDR1 MNHEY, CDR2 SVGAGI. The CDR3 is 13 amino acids. This CDR3 reads CASSYVGRAEQYF.

V is TRBV2 and J is TRBJ1-6. Germline V gene data show CDR1 as SNHLY and CDR2 as FYNNEI. The CDR3 sequence is 13 residues long. This CDR3 reads CASRSSYNSPLHF.

The chain couples TRBV18 to TRBJ2-5; TCRdb selects TRBD1, and the lack of DNA leaves this call unchecked. CDR3 length equals 14 residues. CDR1 KGHSH and CDR2 LQKENI come from the germline V gene. The CDR3 loop is CASSPQQGAETQYF.

The chain links TRBV20-1 to TRBJ2-7; TCRdb names TRBD2, which stays unverified in the absence of DNA. The length of the CDR3 is 16 residues. CDR1 is DFQATT, CDR2 SNEGSKA, per germline (reference sequence). CDR3 sequence: CSARDGRGWFPYEQYF.

This chain joins TRBV7-9 and TRBJ1-2; absent DNA, TCRdb's TRBD1 call cannot be checked. Germline V gene lookup returns CDR1 SEHNR and CDR2 FQNEAQ (reference sequence). This CDR3 has 17 residues. CDR3 in amino acids: CASSLGQDKNTNYGYTF.

The CDR3 region is CASSESGPVRGETQYF. This sequence joins TRBV2 and TRBJ2-5; the TRBD1 assignment by TCRdb is unverifiable without DNA. The CDR3 covers 16 residues. From germline, CDR1 is SNHLY and CDR2 FYNNEI.

This chain's CDR3 is CAISLDSYTEAFF. The chain joins TRBV10-3 to TRBJ1-1; the D call from TCRdb, TRBD1, cannot be confirmed without DNA. CDR3 length: 13 residues. Germline CDR1 is ENHRY and CDR2 is SYGVKD.

V usage is TRBV6-5 and J usage is TRBJ2-5. The CDR3 covers 13 residues. From germline, CDR1 is MNHEY and CDR2 SVGAGI. The CDR3 spells CASSSQLQETQYF.

This chain connects TRBV7-2 to TRBJ2-2; TCRdb names TRBD1, which stays unverified in the absence of DNA. Germline lookup yields CDR1 SGHTA and CDR2 FQGNSA. The length of the CDR3 is 17 residues. The CDR3 loop reads CASSLGETGRDGGELFF. The full variable domain, its missing parts supplied by reference TRBV7-2 and TRBJ2-2, is GAGVSQSPSNKVTEKGKDVELRCDPISGHTALYWYRQSLGQGLEFLIYFQGNSAPDKSGLPSDRFSAERTGGSVSTLTIQRTQQEDSAVYLCASSLGETGRDGGELFFGEGSRLTVL.

The chain employs TRBV27 and TRBJ1-4; as DNA is missing, the TRBD1 call by TCRdb cannot be tested. In germline, CDR1 is MNHEY, CDR2 SMNVEV (reference sequence). The CDR3 is 14 residues long. The CDR3 region is CASRGNRAVEKLFF.

The rearrangement links TRBV7-9 to TRBJ2-4. Germline CDR1 and CDR2: SEHNR and FQNEAQ (reference sequence). This CDR3 contains 13 residues. The CDR3 region is CASSLDLGDIQYF.